The clone carrying this T cell receptor beta chain was detected only a few times. Trimming took 5 bases from V and 2 from J, leaving 11 bases between them. This CDR3 region has 14 residues. The germline gives CDR1 LGHNT, CDR2 FRNRAP. The entry originates in a study of early T cells in non-severe SARS-CoV-2 infection. Turning to the study itself: Bulk RNA taken from unsorted whole blood was sequenced, leaving chains unpaired.

Tagging with unique molecular identifiers was applied to individual cDNA molecules. TCRdb redid the calling of the 5' RACE reads with MiXCR, one entry per CDR3 protein. The profile shows around 76,000 distinct CDR3 sequences, 11% of them singletons. The sequence came from an adult who was a healthcare worker with PCR-confirmed SARS-CoV-2 infection or an uninfected control (not recorded which). The chain employs TRBV12-5 and TRBJ2-3; D ambiguous. The sample consisted of whole blood. CDR3 residues: CASGAQENTDTQYF. The CDR3 DNA follows: TGTGCTAGTGGTGCCCAGGAGAACACAGATACGCAGTATTTT.